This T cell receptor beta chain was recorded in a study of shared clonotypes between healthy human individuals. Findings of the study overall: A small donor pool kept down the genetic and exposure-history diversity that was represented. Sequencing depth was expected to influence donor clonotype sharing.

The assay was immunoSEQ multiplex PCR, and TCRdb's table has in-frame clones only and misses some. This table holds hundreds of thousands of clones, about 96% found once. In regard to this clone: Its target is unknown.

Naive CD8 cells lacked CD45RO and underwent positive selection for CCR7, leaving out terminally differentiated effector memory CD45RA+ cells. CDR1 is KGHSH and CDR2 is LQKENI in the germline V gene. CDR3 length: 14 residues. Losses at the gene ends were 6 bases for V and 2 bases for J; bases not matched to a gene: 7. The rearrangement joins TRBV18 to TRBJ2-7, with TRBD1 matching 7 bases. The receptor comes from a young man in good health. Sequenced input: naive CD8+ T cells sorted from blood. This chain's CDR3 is CASSQYRGTYEQYF. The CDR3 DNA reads TGTGCCAGCTCTCAATACAGGGGCACCTACGAGCAGTACTTC.